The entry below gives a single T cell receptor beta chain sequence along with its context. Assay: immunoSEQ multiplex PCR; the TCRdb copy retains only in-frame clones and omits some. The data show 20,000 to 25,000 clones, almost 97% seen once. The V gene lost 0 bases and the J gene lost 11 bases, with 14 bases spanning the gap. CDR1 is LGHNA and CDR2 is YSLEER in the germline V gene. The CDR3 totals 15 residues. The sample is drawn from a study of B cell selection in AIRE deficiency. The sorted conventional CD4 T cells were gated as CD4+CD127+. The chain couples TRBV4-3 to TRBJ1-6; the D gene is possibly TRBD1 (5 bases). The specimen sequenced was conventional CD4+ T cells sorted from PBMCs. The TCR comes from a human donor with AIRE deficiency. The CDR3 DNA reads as TGCGCCAGCAGCCAAGATGGCCAGGGAGGGACACCCCTCCACTTT. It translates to CASSQDGQGGTPLHF.